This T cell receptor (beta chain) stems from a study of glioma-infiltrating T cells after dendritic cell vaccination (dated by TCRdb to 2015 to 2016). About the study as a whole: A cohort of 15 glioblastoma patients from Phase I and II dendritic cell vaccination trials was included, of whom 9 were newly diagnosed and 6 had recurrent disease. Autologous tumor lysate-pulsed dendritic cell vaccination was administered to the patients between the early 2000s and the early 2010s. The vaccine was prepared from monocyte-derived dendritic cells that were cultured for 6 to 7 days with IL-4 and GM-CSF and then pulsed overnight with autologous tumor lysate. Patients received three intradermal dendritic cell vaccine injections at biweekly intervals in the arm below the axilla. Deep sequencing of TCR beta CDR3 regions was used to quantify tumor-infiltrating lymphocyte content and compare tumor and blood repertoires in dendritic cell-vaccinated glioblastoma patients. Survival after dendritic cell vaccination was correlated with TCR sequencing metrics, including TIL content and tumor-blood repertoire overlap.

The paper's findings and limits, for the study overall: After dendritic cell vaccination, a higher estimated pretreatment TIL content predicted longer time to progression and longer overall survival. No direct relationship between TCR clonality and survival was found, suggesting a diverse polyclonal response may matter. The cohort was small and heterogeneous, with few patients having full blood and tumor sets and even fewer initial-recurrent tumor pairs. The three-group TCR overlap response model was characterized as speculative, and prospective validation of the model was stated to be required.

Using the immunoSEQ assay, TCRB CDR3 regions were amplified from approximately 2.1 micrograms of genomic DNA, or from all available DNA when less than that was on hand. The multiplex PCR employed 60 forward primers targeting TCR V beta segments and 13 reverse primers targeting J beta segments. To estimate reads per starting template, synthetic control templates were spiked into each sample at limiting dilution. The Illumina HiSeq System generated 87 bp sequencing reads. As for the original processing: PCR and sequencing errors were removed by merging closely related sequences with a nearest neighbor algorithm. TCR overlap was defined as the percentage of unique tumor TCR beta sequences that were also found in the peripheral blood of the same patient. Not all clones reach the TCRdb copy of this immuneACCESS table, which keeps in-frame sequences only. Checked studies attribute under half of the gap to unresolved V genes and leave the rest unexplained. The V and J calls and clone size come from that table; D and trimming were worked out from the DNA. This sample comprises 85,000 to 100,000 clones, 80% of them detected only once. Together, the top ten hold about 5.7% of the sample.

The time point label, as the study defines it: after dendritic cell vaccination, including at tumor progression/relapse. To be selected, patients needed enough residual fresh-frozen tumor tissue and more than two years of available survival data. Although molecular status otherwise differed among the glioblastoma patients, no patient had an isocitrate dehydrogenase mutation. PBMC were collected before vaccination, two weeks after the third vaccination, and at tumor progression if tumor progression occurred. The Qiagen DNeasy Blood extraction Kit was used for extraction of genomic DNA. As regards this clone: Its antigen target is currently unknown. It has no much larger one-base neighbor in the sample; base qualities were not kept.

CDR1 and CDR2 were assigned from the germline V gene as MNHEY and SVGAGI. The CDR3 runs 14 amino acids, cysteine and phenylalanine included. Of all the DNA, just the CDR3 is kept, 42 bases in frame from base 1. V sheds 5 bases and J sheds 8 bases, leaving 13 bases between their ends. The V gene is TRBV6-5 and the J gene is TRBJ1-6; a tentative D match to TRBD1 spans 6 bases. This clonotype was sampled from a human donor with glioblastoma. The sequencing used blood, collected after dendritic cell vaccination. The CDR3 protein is CASSDTGYDSPLHF. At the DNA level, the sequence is TGTGCCAGCAGTGATACAGGGTATGATTCACCCCTCCACTTT.